The clone carrying this T cell receptor (beta chain) was found a few times. This sample is part of a study of tumor-infiltrating lymphocytes in oesophageal squamous cell carcinoma. TCRdb re-called the PCR reads with MiXCR, one entry per CDR3 protein. The sample shows approximately 13,000 distinct CDR3 sequences, roughly 56% of them seen only once. The CDR3 loop spans 19 amino acids. Losses at the gene ends were 4 bases for V and 3 bases for J; bases not matched to a gene: 14. The germline CDR1 and CDR2 sequences are SGHDT and YYEEEE. The specimen was esophageal tumor tissue. V is TRBV5-6 and J is TRBJ2-1, with 12 nucleotides matching TRBD2. This receptor was taken from a male donor with esophageal squamous cell carcinoma. The CDR3 DNA follows: TGTGCCAGCAGCCGTAGAGGACTAGCGGGATATATAATCTACAATGAGCAGTTCTTC. It translates to CASSRRGLAGYIIYNEQFF.